This is a list of T cell receptor beta chains from one sample in a study of tumor-infiltrating lymphocytes in primary liver carcinoma. TCRdb passed the multiplex PCR reads through MiXCR, listing each CDR3 protein once. The data contain approximately 37,000 distinct CDR3 sequences, approximately 71% of them seen just once; the ten biggest clones take up approximately 37%. Material for sequencing was tumor-adjacent normal liver tissue. The receptors come from a man aged 40-50 years with primary liver carcinoma and hepatitis B virus infection. CDR3s include the opening cysteine and the closing phenylalanine or tryptophan. D genes are given only for firm matches. Size is stated for part of the rows, as once, few or many counts, or as a class when the clone is expanded.

CASSSQDGIEAFF	TGTGCCAGCAGTTCGCAAGACGGGATTGAAGCTTTCTTT	-	TRBV28	TRBJ1-1	-
CSVEPVWGGSYEQYF	TGCAGCGTTGAACCAGTGTGGGGGGGCTCCTACGAGCAGTACTTC	TRBD2	TRBV29-1	TRBJ2-7	-
CVSSDLGQGDSGELFF	TGTGTAAGCAGTGACCTCGGACAGGGCGATTCCGGGGAGCTGTTTTTT	TRBD1	TRBV6-1	TRBJ2-2	-
CSVRDNTKAFF	TGCAGTGTCCGCGATAACACTAAAGCTTTCTTT	-	TRBV29-1	TRBJ1-1	-
CASSQDRGNTEAFF	TGTGCCAGCAGCCAAGATCGGGGGAACACTGAAGCTTTCTTT	-	TRBV4-2	TRBJ1-1	medium-sized
CASSLWDSEAYNDQFF	TGTGCCAGCAGCTTATGGGACAGTGAGGCCTACAATGATCAGTTCTTC	TRBD1	TRBV7-2	TRBJ2-1	-
CACSSDREGTDTRYF	TGTGCCTGCAGTTCGGACAGGGAGGGCACAGATACGCGGTATTTT	-	TRBV28	TRBJ2-3	-
CVNSRDSANTGELFF	TGTGTCAACAGTCGGGACTCCGCGAACACCGGGGAGCTGTTTTTT	-	TRBV6-2/TRBV6-3	TRBJ2-2	-
CASSYLSSYNEQFF	TGTGCCAGCAGTTATTTAAGCTCCTACAATGAGCAGTTCTTC	-	TRBV6-6	TRBJ2-1	many
CASSQVRRVVEHFF	TGTGCCAGCAGTCAAGTCAGGAGGGTGGTTGAGCACTTCTTC	-	TRBV6-5	TRBJ2-1	-
CAINLLSDYGNTF	TGCGCCATCAACTTGCTGTCGGACTATGGCAACACCTTC	-	TRBV5-1	TRBJ1-2	-
CTSSLSYSYEQYF	TGTACTAGCAGCTTAAGCTATAGTTACGAGCAGTACTTC	-	TRBV13	TRBJ2-7	-
CASSLGTGENQPQHF	TGTGCCAGCAGCTTAGGGACAGGGGAGAATCAGCCCCAGCATTTT	TRBD1	TRBV7-8	TRBJ1-5	many
CASSPDRGNAGELFF	TGTGCCAGCTCACCAGACAGGGGGAACGCCGGGGAGCTGTTTTTT	TRBD1	TRBV18	TRBJ2-2	-
CASSFNLAGREQYF	TGCGCCAGCAGCTTCAATCTAGCGGGTCGCGAGCAGTACTTC	TRBD2	TRBV5-1	TRBJ2-7	many
CASSPEEGPSYEQYF	TGTGCCAGCAGTCCCGAGGAAGGGCCTTCCTACGAGCAGTACTTC	-	TRBV12-3/TRBV12-4	TRBJ2-7	once
CSVEVGWGMNTEAFF	TGCAGCGTTGAAGTGGGGTGGGGAATGAATACTGAAGCTTTCTTT	-	TRBV29-1	TRBJ1-1	few
CTSRQGAGGFYEQYF	TGTACCAGCAGGCAAGGTGCAGGGGGCTTTTACGAGCAGTACTTC	TRBD1	TRBV7-8	TRBJ2-7	-
CSVAALYNEQIF	TGCAGTGTTGCGGCCCTCTACAATGAGCAGATCTTC	-	TRBV20-1	TRBJ2-1	-
CSARDSLGGAPHEQYF	TGCAGTGCTAGAGATTCTCTCGGCGGAGCCCCCCACGAGCAGTACTTC	-	TRBV20-1	TRBJ2-7	few
CASSLTGGRSYNEQFF	TGTGCCAGCAGCTTAACCGGCGGGAGAAGTTACAATGAGCAGTTCTTC	TRBD2	TRBV7-8	TRBJ2-1	many
CRVGTNGRSGEQYF	TGCAGGGTCGGGACTAACGGGAGGTCTGGGGAGCAGTACTTC	TRBD2	TRBV29-1	TRBJ2-7	few
CASNLVGEPYNEQSF	TGCGCCAGCAACTTGGTTGGGGAGCCCTACAATGAGCAGTCCTTC	-	TRBV5-1	TRBJ2-1	-
CAGNIGDSGYNSPLHF	TGTGCCGGCAACATAGGGGACAGCGGCTATAATTCACCCCTCCACTTT	TRBD1	TRBV11-2	TRBJ1-6	-
CANSLGLASEQFF	TGTGCTAACAGCTTAGGACTAGCCAGTGAGCAGTTCTTC	TRBD2	TRBV11-2	TRBJ2-1	-
CAISESLAGGPRTDTQYF	TGTGCCATCAGTGAGTCTCTAGCGGGAGGGCCCCGCACAGATACGCAGTATTTT	TRBD2	TRBV10-3	TRBJ2-3	many
CSVLEQSNQHQHF	TGCAGTGTTTTGGAACAGTCCAATCAGCACCAGCATTTT	-	TRBV29-1	TRBJ1-5	-
CTSTGTGGADEQYF	TGTACCAGCACCGGGACAGGGGGCGCGGACGAGCAATACTTC	TRBD1	TRBV6-1	TRBJ2-7	few
CSIEVANSSYNEQLF	TGCAGCATTGAAGTTGCGAATAGCTCCTACAATGAGCAGCTCTTC	-	TRBV29-1	TRBJ2-1	few
CASSISRVYNEHFF	TGCGCCAGCAGTATCTCGCGGGTCTATAATGAGCATTTCTTC	-	TRBV10-2	TRBJ2-1	-
CASKDQTGGLGEAFF	TGTGCCAGCAAAGACCAGACAGGGGGCTTGGGTGAAGCTTTCTTT	TRBD1	TRBV28	TRBJ1-1	many
CASSLGAGEQETQYF	TGTGCCAGCAGCTTAGGAGCGGGAGAACAAGAGACCCAGTACTTC	TRBD2	TRBV13	TRBJ2-5	many
CASSRPGQGPYEQYF	TGTGCCAGTAGCCGACCGGGACAGGGCCCCTACGAGCAGTACTTC	TRBD1	TRBV14	TRBJ2-7	-
CASTSRDEQYF	TGTGCCAGCACCTCGCGGGACGAGCAGTACTTC	-	TRBV7-9	TRBJ2-7	many
CASKPSCNIGELFF	TGTGCCAGCAAGCCTAGCTGTAACATCGGGGAGCTGTTTTTT	-	TRBV6-1	TRBJ2-2	-
CASSGTSVYTGELFF	TGTGCCAGCAGTGGGACTAGCGTCTACACCGGGGAGCTGTTTTTT	TRBD2	TRBV5-5	TRBJ2-2	-